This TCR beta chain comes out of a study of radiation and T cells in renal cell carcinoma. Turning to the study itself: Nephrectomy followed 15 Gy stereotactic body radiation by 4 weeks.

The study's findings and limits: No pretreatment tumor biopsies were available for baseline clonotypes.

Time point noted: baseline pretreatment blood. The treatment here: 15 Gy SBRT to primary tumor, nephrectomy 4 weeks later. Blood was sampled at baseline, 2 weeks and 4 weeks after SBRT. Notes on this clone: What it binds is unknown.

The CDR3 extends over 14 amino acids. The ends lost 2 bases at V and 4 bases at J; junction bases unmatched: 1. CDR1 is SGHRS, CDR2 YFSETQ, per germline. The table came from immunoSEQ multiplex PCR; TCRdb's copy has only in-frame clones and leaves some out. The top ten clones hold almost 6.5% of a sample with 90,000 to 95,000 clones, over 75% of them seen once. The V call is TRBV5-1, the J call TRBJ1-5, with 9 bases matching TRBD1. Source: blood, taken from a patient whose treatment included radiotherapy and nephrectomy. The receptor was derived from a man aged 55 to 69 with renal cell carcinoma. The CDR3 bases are TGCGCCAGCAGCTTCGGACAGGGGAATCAGCCCCAGCATTTT. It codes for CASSFGQGNQPQHF.